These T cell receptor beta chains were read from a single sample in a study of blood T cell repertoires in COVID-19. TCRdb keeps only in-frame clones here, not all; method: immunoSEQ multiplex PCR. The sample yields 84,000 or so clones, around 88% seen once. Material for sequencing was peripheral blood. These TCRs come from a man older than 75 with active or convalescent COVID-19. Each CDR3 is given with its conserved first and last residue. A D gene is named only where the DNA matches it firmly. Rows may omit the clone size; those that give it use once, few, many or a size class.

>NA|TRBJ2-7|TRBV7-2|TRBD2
TGTGCCAGCAGCCCCCGGGGGATAGCGGGAGGAGGGGTTAACGAGCAGTACTTC
CASSPRGIAGGGVNEQYF
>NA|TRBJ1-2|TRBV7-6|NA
TGTGCCAGCAGCTTAGCGCCGAGGGCCGTCTATGGCTACACCTTC
CASSLAPRAVYGYTF
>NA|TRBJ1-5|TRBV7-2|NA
TGTGCCAGCTCGGCCAGGGTCAATCAGCCCCAGCATTTT
CASSARVNQPQHF
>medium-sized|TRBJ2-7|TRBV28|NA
TGTGCCAGCAGTTTAGGCATCCACTACGAGCAGTACTTC
CASSLGIHYEQYF
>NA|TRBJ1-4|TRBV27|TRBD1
TGTGCCAGCAGTTACAGGGGGGTCAATGAAAAACTGTTTTTT
CASSYRGVNEKLFF
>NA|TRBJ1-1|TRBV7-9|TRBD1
TGTGCCAGCAGCCAAGACAGGGCTGCCCGGAGGAACACTGAAGCTTTCTTT
CASSQDRAARRNTEAFF
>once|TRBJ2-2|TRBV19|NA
TGTGCCACCCTCTCCCGGGGGGCTGGCACCGGGGAGCTGTTTTTT
CATLSRGAGTGELFF
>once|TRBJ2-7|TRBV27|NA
TGTGCCAGCAGCTTGACAAACCCCTCCTACGAGCAGTACTTC
CASSLTNPSYEQYF
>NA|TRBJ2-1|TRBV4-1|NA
TGCGCCAGCAGCCAGCTCGACAGGTTATCTCACGATGAGCAGTTCTTC
CASSQLDRLSHDEQFF
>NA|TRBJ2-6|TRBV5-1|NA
TGCGCCAGCAGCTTTAGCTCTGGGGCCAACGTCCTGACTTTC
CASSFSSGANVLTF